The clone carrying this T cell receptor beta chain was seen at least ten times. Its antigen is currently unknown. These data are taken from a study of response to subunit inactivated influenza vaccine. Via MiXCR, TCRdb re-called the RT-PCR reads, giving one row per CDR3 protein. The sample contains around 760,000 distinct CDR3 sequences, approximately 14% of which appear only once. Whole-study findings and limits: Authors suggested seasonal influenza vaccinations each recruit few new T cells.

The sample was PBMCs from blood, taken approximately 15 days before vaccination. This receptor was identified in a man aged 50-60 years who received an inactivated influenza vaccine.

The CDR3 nucleotides read TGTGCCAGCAGCTCCAGGGGAGATTCACCCCTCCACTTT. This encodes CASSSRGDSPLHF. This rearrangement joins TRBV11-2 to TRBJ1-6; tentative D call: TRBD1 (6 bases). CDR3 length equals 13 residues. V gave up 4 bases and J gave up 8 bases, with 9 bases separating them. In germline, CDR1 is SGHAT, CDR2 FQNNGV.